This TCR beta chain was sequenced for a study of blood T cells in healthy people across ages. Aged about 6 to 100, donors were systemically healthy Caucasians from Russia. A second about 6 to 12 cycle PCR used barcoded and J-beta primers. Using its own MiXCR run on the 5' RACE reads, TCRdb lists one record per CDR3 protein. This table holds 1.5 million or so distinct CDR3 sequences, roughly 40% found once. This clonotype was detected only a few times. The CDR3 runs to 14 residues. Per the germline V gene, CDR1 is ENHRY and CDR2 is SYGVKD. Trimming cost V 6 bases and J 4 bases; bases outside gene matches: 8.

V and J are TRBV10-3 and TRBJ1-1, with 7 nucleotides matching TRBD1. The sample taken for sequencing was blood. The clonotype originates from a woman under 30 in good health. CDR3 in amino acids: CAIRRQGGSTEAFF. The CDR3, as DNA: TGTGCCATCAGAAGACAGGGAGGAAGCACTGAAGCTTTCTTT.